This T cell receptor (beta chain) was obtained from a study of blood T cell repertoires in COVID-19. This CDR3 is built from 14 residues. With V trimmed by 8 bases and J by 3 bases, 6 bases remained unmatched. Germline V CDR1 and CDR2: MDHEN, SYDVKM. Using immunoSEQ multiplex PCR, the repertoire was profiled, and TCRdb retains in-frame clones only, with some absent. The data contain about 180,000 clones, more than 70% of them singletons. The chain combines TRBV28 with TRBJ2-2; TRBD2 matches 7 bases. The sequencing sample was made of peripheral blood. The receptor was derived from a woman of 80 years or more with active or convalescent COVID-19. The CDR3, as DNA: TGTGCCAGCGGGGGGGAGGGCGACACCGGGGAGCTGTTTTTT. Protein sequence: CASGGEGDTGELFF.